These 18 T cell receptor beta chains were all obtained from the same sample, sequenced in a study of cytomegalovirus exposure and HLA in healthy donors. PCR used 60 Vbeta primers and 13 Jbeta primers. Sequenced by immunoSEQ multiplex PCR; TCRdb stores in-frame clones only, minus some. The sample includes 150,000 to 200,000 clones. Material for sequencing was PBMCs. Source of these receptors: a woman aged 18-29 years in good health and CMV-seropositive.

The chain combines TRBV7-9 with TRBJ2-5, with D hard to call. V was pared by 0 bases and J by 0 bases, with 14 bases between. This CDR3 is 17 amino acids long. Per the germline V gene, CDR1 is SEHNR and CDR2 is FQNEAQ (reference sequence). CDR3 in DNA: TGTGCCAGCAGCTTAGCGAACTCTGATCTCTACCAAGAGACCCAGTACTTC. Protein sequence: CASSLANSDLYQETQYF.

The CDR3 DNA is TGTGCCAGCAGCTTAGGCGCAGGGGGTGTTTTCTCGGATGGCTACACCTTC. Amino acid sequence: CASSLGAGGVFSDGYTF. The genes are TRBV7-9 and TRBJ1-2, with 7 bases fitting TRBD1. V dropped 1 base and J dropped 6; count of bases not matched to a gene: 14. CDR3 length: 17 residues. In germline, CDR1 is SEHNR, CDR2 FQNEAQ (reference sequence). Full variable domain (outside the CDR3, taken from reference TRBV7-9 and TRBJ1-2): DTGVSQNPRHKITKRGQNVTFRCDPISEHNRLYWYRQTLGQGPEFLTYFQNEAQLEKSRLLSDRFSAERPKGSFSTLEIQRTEQGDSAMYLCASSLGAGGVFSDGYTFGSGTRLTVV.

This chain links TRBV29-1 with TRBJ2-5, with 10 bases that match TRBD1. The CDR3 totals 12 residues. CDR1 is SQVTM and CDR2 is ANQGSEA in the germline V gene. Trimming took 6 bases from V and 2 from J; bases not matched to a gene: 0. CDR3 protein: CSVGQGQETQYF. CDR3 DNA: TGCAGCGTGGGACAGGGGCAAGAGACCCAGTACTTC.

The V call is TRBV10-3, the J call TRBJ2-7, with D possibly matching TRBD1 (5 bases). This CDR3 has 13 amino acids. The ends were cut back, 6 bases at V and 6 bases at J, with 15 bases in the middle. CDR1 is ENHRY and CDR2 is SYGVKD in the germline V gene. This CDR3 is CAISLTVTIEQYF. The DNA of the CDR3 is TGTGCCATCAGCTTGACAGTAACAATCGAGCAGTACTTC.

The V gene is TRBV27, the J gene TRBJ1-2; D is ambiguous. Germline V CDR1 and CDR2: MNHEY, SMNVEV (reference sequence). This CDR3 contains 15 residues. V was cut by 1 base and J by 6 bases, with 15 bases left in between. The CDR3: CASSLYSLLPNGYTF. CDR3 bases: TGTGCCAGCAGTTTATATTCCCTCCTACCTAATGGCTACACCTTC.

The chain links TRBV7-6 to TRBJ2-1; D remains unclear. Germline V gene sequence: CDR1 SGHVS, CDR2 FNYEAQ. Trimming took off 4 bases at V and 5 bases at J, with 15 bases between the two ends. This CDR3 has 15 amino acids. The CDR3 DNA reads TGTGCCAGCAGCTCCCTTTCAAACTCAAACAATGAGCAGTTCTTC. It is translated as CASSSLSNSNNEQFF.

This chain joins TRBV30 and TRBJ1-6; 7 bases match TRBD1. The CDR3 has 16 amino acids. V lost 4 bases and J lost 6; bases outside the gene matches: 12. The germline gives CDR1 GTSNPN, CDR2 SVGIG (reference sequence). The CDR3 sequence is CAWNRNVGTANSPLHF. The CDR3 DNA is TGTGCCTGGAACCGAAACGTCGGGACAGCTAATTCACCCCTCCACTTT.

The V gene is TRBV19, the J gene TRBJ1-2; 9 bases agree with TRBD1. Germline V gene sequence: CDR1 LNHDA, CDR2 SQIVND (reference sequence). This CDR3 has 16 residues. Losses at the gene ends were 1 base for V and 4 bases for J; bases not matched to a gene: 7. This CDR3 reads CASSIANTGGAYGYTF. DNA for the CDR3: TGTGCCAGTAGTATAGCTAATACAGGGGGCGCCTATGGCTACACCTTC.

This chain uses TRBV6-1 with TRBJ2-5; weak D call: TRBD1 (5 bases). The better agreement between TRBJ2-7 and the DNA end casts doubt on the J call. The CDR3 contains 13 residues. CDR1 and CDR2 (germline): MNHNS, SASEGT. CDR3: CASCTGVGDEQYF. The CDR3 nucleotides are TGTGCCAGCTGCACAGGCGTGGGCGACGAGCAGTACTTC.

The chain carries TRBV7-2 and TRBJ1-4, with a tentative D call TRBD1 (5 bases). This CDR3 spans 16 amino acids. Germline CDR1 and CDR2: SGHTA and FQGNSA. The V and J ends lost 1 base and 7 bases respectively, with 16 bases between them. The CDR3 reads CASSLGAGGLAEKLFF. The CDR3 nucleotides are TGTGCCAGCAGCTTAGGGGCGGGGGGGTTAGCTGAAAAACTGTTTTTT.

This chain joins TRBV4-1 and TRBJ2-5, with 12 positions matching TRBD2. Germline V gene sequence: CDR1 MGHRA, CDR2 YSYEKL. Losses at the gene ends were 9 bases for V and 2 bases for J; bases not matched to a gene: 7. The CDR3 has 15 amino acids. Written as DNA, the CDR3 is TGCGCCAGTACCTCTAGCGGGGGGGGGCAAGAGACCCAGTACTTC. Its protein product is CASTSSGGGQETQYF.

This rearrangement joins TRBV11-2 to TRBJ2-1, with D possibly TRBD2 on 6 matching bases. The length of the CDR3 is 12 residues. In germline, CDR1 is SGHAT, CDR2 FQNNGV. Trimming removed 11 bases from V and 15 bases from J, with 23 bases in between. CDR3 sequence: CASALTREWWFF. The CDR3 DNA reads TGTGCCTCCGCTTTAACACGGGAGTGGTGGTTCTTC. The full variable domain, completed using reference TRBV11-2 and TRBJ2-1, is EAGVAQSPRYKIIEKRQSVAFWCNPISGHATLYWYQQILGQGPKLLIQFQNNGVVDDSQLPKDRFSAERLKGVDSTLKIQPAKLEDSAVYLCASALTREWWFFGPGTRLTVL.

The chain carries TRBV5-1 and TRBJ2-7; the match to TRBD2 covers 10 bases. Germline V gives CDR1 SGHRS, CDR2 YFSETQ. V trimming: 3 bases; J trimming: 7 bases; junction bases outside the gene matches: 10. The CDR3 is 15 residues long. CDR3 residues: CASSSRMTLAGEQYF. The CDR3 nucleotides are TGCGCCAGCAGCTCCCGAATGACACTAGCGGGGGAGCAGTACTTC.

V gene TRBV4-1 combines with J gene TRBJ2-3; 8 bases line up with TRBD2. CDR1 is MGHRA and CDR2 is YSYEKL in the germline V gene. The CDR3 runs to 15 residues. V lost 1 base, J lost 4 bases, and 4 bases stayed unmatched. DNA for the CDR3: TGCGCCAGCAGCCAAGTAGCGGGAAACGCAGATACGCAGTATTTT. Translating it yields CASSQVAGNADTQYF.

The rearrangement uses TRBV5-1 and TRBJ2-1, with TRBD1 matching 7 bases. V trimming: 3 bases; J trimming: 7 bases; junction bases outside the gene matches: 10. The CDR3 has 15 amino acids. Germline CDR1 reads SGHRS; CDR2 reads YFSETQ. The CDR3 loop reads CASSSEGGPRNEQFF. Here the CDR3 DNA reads TGCGCCAGCAGCTCCGAAGGGGGCCCTAGAAATGAGCAGTTCTTC.

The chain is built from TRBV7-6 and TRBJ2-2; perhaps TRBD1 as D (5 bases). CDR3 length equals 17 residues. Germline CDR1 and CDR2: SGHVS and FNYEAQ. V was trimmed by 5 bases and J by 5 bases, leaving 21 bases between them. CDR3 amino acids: CASSPEIGVIGTGELFF. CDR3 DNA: TGTGCCAGCAGCCCCGAGATAGGGGTCATTGGAACCGGGGAGCTGTTTTTT. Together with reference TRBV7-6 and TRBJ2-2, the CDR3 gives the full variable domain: GAGVSQSPRYKVTKRGQDVALRCDPISGHVSLYWYRQALGQGPEFLTYFNYEAQQDKSGLPNDRFSAERPEGSISTLTIQRTEQRDSAMYRCASSPEIGVIGTGELFFGEGSRLTVL.

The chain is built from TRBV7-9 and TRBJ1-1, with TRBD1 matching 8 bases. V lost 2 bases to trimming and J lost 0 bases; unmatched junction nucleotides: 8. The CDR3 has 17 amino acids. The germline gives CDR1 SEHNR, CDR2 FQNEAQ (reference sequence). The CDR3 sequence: CASSLHTGTGMNTEAFF. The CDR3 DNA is TGTGCCAGCAGCTTACACACCGGGACAGGTATGAACACTGAAGCTTTCTTT.

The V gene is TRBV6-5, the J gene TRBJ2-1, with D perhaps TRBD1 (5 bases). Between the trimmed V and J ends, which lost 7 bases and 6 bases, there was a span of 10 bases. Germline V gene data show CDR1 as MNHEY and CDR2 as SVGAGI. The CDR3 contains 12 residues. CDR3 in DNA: TGTGCCAGCACCTCAGGGCCCAATGAGCAGTTCTTC. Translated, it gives CASTSGPNEQFF.